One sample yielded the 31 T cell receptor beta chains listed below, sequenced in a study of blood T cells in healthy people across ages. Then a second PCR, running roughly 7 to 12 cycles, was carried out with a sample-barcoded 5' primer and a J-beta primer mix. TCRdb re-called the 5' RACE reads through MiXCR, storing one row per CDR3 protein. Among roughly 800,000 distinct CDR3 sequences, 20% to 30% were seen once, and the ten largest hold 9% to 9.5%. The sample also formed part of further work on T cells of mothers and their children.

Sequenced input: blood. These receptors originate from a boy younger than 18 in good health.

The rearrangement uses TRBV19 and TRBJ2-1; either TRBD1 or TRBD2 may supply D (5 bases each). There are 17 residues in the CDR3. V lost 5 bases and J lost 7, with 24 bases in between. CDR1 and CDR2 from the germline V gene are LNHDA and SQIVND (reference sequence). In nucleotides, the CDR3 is TGTGCCAGTAGTGCAAGCGGTCCCTTCCCTGGGGGTAATGAGCAGTTCTTC. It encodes CASSASGPFPGGNEQFF.

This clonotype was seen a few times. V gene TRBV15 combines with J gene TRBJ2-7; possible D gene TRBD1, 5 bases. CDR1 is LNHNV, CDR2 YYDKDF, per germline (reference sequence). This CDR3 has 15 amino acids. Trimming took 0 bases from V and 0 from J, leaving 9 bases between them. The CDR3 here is CATSREVQGSYEQYF. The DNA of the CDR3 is TGTGCCACCAGCAGAGAGGTCCAGGGCTCCTACGAGCAGTACTTC.

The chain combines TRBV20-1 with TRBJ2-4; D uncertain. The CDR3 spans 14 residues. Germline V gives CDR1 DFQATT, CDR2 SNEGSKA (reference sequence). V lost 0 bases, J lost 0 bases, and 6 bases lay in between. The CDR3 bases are TGCAGTGCTAGAGATGAGATAGCCAAAAACATTCAGTACTTC. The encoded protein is CSARDEIAKNIQYF.

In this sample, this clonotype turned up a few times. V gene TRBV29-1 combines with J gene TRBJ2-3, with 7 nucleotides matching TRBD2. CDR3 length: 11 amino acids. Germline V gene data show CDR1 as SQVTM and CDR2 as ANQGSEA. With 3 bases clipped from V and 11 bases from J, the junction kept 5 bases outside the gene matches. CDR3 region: CSVEAGLEQYF. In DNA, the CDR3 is TGCAGCGTTGAGGCTGGACTAGAGCAGTATTTT.

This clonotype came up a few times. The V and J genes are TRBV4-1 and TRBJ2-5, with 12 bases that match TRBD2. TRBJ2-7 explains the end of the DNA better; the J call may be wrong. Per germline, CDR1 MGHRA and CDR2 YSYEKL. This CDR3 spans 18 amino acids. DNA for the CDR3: TGCGCCAGCAGCCAAATACTAGCGGGAGGTCAGGGGGCTTACGAGCAGTACTTC. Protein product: CASSQILAGGQGAYEQYF.

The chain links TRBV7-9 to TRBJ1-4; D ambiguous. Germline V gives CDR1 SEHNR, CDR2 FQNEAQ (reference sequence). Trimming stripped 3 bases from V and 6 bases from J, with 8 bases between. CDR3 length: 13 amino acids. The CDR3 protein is CASSLAGYEKLFF. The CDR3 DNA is TGTGCCAGCAGCTTGGCGGGTTATGAAAAACTGTTTTTT.

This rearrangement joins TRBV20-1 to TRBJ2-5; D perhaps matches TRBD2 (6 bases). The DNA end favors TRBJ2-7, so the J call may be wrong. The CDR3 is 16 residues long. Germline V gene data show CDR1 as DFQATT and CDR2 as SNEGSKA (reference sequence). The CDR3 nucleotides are TGCAGTGCTAGTTCCCCTAATTTGGAGGGAACCTACGAGCAGTACTTC. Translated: CSASSPNLEGTYEQYF.

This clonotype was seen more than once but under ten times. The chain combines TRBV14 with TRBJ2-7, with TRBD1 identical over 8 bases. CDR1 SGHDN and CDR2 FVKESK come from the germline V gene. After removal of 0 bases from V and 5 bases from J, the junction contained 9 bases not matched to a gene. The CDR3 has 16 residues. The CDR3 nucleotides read TGTGCCAGCAGCCAAGATCACGGACAGGGCACGAACGAGCAGTACTTC. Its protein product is CASSQDHGQGTNEQYF.

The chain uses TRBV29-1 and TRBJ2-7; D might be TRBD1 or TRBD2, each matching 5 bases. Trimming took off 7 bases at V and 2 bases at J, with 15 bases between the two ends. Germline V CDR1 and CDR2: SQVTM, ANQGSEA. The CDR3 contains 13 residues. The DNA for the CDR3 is TGCAGCGCCCCGGGACGGACCGCCTACGAGCAGTACTTC. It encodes CSAPGRTAYEQYF.

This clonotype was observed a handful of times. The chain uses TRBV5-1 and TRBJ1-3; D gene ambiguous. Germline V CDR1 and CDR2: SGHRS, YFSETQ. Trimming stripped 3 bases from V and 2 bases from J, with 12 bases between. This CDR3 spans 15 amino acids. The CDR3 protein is CASSWASSPGNTIYF. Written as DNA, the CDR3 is TGCGCCAGCAGCTGGGCATCGTCCCCTGGAAACACCATATATTTT.

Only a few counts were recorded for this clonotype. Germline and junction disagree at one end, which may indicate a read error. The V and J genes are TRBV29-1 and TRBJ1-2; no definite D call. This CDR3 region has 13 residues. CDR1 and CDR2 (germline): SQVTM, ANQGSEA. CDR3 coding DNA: TGCAGCGTTGGCCCGCCAGACCTCTATGGCTGCACCTTC. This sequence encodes CSVGPPDLYGCTF.

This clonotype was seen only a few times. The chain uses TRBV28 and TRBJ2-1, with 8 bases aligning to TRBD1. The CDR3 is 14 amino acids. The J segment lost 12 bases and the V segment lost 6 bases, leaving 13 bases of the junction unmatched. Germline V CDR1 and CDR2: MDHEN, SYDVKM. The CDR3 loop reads CASRPGQVIWRQFF. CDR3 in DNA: TGTGCCAGCAGACCGGGACAGGTAATTTGGCGGCAGTTCTTC.

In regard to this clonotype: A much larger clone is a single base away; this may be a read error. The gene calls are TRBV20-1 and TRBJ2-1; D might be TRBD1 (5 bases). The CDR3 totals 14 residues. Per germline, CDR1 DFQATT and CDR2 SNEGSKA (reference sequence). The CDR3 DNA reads TGCAGTGCTCAAATCAGGGTATCCTACAAGGAGCAGTTCTTC. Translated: CSAQIRVSYKEQFF.

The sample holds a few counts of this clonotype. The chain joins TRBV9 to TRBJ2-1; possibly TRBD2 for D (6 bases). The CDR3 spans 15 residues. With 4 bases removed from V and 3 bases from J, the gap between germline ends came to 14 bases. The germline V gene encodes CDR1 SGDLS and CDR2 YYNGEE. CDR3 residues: CASSFRAGGYNEQFF. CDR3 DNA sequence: TGTGCCAGCAGCTTCCGGGCCGGGGGCTACAATGAGCAGTTCTTC.

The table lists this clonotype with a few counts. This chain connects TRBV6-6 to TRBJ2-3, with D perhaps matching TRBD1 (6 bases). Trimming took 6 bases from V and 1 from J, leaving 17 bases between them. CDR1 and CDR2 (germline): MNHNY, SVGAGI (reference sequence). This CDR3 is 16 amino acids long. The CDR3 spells CASSPPQGMRTDTQYF. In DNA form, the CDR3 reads TGTGCCAGCAGCCCCCCTCAGGGGATGCGCACAGATACGCAGTATTTT.

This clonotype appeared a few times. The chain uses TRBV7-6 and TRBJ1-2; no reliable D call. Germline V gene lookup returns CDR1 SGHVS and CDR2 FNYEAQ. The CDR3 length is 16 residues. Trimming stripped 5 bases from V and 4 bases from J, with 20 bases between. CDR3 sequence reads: CASSPNIDGEFYGYTF. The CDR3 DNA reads TGTGCCAGCAGCCCCAACATAGACGGAGAGTTCTATGGCTACACCTTC.

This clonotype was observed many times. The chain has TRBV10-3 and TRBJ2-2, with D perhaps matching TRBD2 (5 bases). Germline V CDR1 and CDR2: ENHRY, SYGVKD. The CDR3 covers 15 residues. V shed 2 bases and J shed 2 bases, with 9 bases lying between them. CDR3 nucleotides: TGTGCCATCAGTGAGGACGGGGAAAACACCGGGGAGCTGTTTTTT. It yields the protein CAISEDGENTGELFF.

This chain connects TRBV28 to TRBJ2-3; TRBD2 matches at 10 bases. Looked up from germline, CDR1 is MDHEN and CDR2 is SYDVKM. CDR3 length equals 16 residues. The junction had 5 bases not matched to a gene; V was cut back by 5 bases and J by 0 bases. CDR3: CASSPSGGGSTDTQYF. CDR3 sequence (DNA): TGTGCCAGCAGTCCCAGCGGGGGGGGGAGCACAGATACGCAGTATTTT. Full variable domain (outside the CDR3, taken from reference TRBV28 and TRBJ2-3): DVKVTQSSRYLVKRTGEKVFLECVQDMDHENMFWYRQDPGLGLRLIYFSYDVKMKEKGDIPEGYSVSREKKERFSLILESASTNQTSMYLCASSPSGGGSTDTQYFGPGTRLTVL.

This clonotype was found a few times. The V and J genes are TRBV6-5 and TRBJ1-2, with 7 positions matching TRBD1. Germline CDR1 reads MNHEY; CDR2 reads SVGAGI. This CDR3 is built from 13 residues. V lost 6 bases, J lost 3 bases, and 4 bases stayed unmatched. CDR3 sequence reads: CASRRQGHYGYTF. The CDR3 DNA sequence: TGTGCCAGCAGACGACAGGGTCACTATGGCTACACCTTC.

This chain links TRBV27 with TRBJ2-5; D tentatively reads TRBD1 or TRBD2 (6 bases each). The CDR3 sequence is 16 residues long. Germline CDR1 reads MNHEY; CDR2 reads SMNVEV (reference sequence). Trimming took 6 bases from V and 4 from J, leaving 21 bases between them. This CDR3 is CASREGNREAPETQYF. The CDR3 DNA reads TGTGCCAGCAGGGAGGGAAACAGGGAAGCTCCAGAGACCCAGTACTTC.

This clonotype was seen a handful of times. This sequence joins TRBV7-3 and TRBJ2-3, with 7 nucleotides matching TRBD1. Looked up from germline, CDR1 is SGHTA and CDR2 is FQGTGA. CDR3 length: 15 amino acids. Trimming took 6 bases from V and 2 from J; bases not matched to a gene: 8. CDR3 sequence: CASRQQGSATDTQYF. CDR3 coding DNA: TGTGCCAGCAGGCAACAGGGGTCGGCCACAGATACGCAGTATTTT.

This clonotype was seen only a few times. The CDR3 region is CASSYSGRDEAFF. The CDR3 region has the DNA TGTGCCAGCAGTTACTCTGGCAGGGACGAAGCTTTCTTT. The J gene is TRBJ1-1, the V gene TRBV6-5; a weak D match, TRBD1 (5 bases). V shed 0 bases and J shed 8 bases, with 10 bases lying between them. CDR3 size: 13 residues. Germline-derived CDR1 and CDR2 are MNHEY and SVGAGI.

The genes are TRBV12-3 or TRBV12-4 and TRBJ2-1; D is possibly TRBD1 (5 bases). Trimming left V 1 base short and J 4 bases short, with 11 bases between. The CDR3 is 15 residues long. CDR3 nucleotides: TGTGCCAGCAGTTTAGGCGGCAGGGTTTACAATGAGCAGTTCTTC. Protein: CASSLGGRVYNEQFF.

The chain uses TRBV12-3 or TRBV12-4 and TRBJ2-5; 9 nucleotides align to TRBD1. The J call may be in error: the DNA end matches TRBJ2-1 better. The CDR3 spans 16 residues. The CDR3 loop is CASRPTGTGRFKEQFF. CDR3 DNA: TGTGCCAGCAGACCTACCGGGACAGGGCGTTTCAAGGAGCAGTTCTTC.

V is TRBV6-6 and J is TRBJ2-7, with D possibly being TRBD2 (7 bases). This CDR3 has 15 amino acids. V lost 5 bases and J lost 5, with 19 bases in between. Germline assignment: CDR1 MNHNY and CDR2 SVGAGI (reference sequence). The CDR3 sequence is CASSPNRGGGNEQYF. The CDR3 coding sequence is TGTGCCAGCAGTCCCAACCGCGGGGGCGGGAACGAGCAGTACTTC.

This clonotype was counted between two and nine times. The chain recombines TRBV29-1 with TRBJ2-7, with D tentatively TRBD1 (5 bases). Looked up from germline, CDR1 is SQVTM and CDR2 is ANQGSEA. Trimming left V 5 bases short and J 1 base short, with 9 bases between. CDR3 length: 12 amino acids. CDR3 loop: CSVQKGSYEQYF. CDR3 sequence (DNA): TGCAGCGTTCAGAAGGGGTCCTACGAGCAGTACTTC.

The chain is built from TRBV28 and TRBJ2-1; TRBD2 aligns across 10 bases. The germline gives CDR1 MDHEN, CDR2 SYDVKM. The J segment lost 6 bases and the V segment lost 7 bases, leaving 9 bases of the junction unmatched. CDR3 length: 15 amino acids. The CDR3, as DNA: TGTGCCAGCATCGACCTAGCGGGAGCGCTCAATGAGCAGTTCTTC. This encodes CASIDLAGALNEQFF.

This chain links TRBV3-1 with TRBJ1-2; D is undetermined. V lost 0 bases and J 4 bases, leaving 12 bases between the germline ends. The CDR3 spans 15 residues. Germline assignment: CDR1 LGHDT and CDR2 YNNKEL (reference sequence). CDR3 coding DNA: TGTGCCAGCAGCCAAGATTTGGGGAAAACCTATGGCTACACCTTC. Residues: CASSQDLGKTYGYTF.

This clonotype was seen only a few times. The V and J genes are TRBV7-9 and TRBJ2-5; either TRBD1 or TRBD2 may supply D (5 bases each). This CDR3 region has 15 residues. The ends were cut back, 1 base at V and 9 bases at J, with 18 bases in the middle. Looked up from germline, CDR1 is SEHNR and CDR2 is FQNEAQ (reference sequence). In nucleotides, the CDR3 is TGTGCCAGCAGCTTAGGAGGCTCCGTGGGGGTTCCCCAGTACTTC. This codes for CASSLGGSVGVPQYF.

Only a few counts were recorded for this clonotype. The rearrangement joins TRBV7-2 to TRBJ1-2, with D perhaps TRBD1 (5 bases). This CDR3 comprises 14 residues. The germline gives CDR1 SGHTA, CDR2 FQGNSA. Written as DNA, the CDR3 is TGTGAATCGCAATGGGGCAGTTGGCGAGATGGCTACACCTTC. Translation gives CESQWGSWRDGYTF.

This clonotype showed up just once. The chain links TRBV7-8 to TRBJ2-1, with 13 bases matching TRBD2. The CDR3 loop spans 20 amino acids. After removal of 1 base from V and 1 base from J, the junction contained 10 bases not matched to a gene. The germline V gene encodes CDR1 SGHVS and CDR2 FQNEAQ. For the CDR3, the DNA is TGTGCCAGCAGCTTAGATGGGGGGACTAGCGGGAAAGGATCCTACAATGAGCAGTTCTTC. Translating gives CASSLDGGTSGKGSYNEQFF.